These 18 T cell receptor beta chains originate from one sample sequenced in a study of PD-L1 blockade in urothelial cancer. Method: immunoSEQ multiplex PCR; TCRdb's copy keeps in-frame clones and lacks some. The repertoire holds about 72,000 clones, with around four fifths as singletons. The material was PBMCs, obtained around atezolizumab (anti-PD-L1) treatment. These receptors were taken from a man in his 70s with urothelial cancer.

This chain joins TRBV7-2 and TRBJ2-5; the match to TRBD2 covers 8 bases. With V trimmed by 5 bases and J by 2 bases, 4 bases remained unmatched. Germline CDR1 is SGHTA and CDR2 is FQGNSA. This CDR3 spans 14 amino acids. Here the CDR3 DNA reads TGTGCCAGCAGCCCAGGGACTAGACAAGAGACCCAGTACTTC. Protein: CASSPGTRQETQYF.

This clone appeared a few times. Other nucleotide sequences from this sample produce the same CDR3. CDR3 sequence reads: CASSSGQGTEAFF. The CDR3, as DNA: TGTGCCAGCAGCTCCGGACAGGGCACTGAAGCTTTCTTT. This chain links TRBV7-9 with TRBJ1-1; 8 nucleotides agree with TRBD1. Unmatched junction bases numbered 2, after V lost 4 bases and J lost 4 bases. The CDR3 covers 13 residues. Germline V lookup: CDR1 SEHNR, CDR2 FQNEAQ (reference sequence). Complete variable domain (other parts from reference TRBV7-9 and TRBJ1-1): DTGVSQNPRHKITKRGQNVTFRCDPISEHNRLYWYRQTLGQGPEFLTYFQNEAQLEKSRLLSDRFSAERPKGSFSTLEIQRTEQGDSAMYLCASSSGQGTEAFFGQGTRLTVV.

V gene TRBV28 combines with J gene TRBJ1-1; no definite D call. Trimming pared 3 bases from V and 0 bases from J, leaving 14 bases between. The CDR3 extends over 16 amino acids. Germline V gene data show CDR1 as MDHEN and CDR2 as SYDVKM. The CDR3, as DNA: TGTGCCAGCAGTTTTCCACTTACAGCCCTGAACACTGAAGCTTTCTTT. Amino acids: CASSFPLTALNTEAFF.

The V call is TRBV5-1, the J call TRBJ2-7; 10 positions agree with TRBD1. This CDR3 comprises 17 residues. The V gene end was trimmed by 8 bases and the J gene end by 4 bases; junction bases not matched to a gene: 18. Germline values: CDR1 SGHRS, CDR2 YFSETQ. CDR3 in DNA: TGCGCCAGTAATCTCGGGACAGGGGCCCCCCGGATGTACGAGCAGTACTTC. This translates into CASNLGTGAPRMYEQYF.

This clone was observed a few times. The rearrangement joins TRBV6-5 to TRBJ2-7; 7 bases agree with TRBD1. In germline, CDR1 is MNHEY, CDR2 SVGAGI. The trim removed 6 bases at V and 2 bases at J, leaving 7 bases unmatched. The CDR3 extends over 14 amino acids. CDR3 region: CASSPGQDAYEQYF. In DNA, the CDR3 is TGTGCCAGCAGCCCCGGACAGGATGCCTACGAGCAGTACTTC.

This chain uses TRBV7-8 with TRBJ1-6, with 9 bases aligning to TRBD1. Trimming at V came to 4 bases and at J to 6 bases, leaving 4 bases not matched to a gene. The CDR3 loop spans 15 amino acids. Looked up from germline, CDR1 is SGHVS and CDR2 is FQNEAQ. The CDR3 region is CASSWDRVPNSPLHF. The CDR3 region has the DNA TGTGCCAGCAGCTGGGACAGGGTACCTAATTCACCCCTCCACTTT.

The chain uses TRBV11-2 and TRBJ1-1; 12 nucleotides align to TRBD1. CDR1 SGHAT and CDR2 FQNNGV come from the germline V gene. The CDR3 covers 19 residues. V gave up 2 bases and J gave up 1 base; unmatched junction bases: 11. In DNA, the CDR3 is TGTGCCAGCAGCTTATGGGGACAGGGGGCGATGGGTGCGAACACTGAAGCTTTCTTT. Translated, it gives CASSLWGQGAMGANTEAFF.

CDR3 bases: TGCGCCAGCAGCCAAGTTATGTCCTACGAGCAGTACTTC. This translates into CASSQVMSYEQYF. The chain links TRBV4-1 to TRBJ2-7; no firm D call. The CDR3 length is 13 residues. V lost 1 base and J 1 base, leaving 5 bases between the germline ends. The germline V gene has CDR1 MGHRA and CDR2 YSYEKL.

The chain is built from TRBV11-2 and TRBJ2-5; no definite D call. The V end was cut by 4 bases, the J end by 4 bases, with 7 bases between. The CDR3 sequence is 12 residues long. Per the germline V gene, CDR1 is SGHAT and CDR2 is FQNNGV. CDR3 in amino acids: CASSSYRETQYF. The DNA for the CDR3 is TGTGCCAGCAGCTCATATAGAGAGACCCAGTACTTC.

The chain carries TRBV28 and TRBJ1-1, with TRBD1 identical over 7 bases. This CDR3 region has 13 residues. Trimming at V came to 5 bases and at J to 10 bases, leaving 10 bases not matched to a gene. Germline CDR1 is MDHEN and CDR2 is SYDVKM. CDR3 amino acids: CASSDRAMVGAFF. Here the CDR3 DNA reads TGTGCCAGCAGTGACAGGGCAATGGTGGGAGCTTTCTTT.

This chain joins TRBV27 and TRBJ2-7; D is unresolved. This CDR3 region has 11 residues. CDR1 MNHEY and CDR2 SMNVEV come from the germline V gene (reference sequence). Trimming took 6 bases from V and 3 from J, leaving 6 bases between them. CDR3 coding DNA: TGTGCCAGCAGAATAAACTACGAGCAGTACTTC. Translating it yields CASRINYEQYF.

The chain employs TRBV2 and TRBJ2-2; 11 nucleotides line up with TRBD2. Germline V gene sequence: CDR1 SNHLY, CDR2 FYNNEI. V lost 1 base, J lost 4 bases, and 8 bases stayed unmatched. The CDR3 has 18 amino acids. The CDR3 reads CASSEDKLAGVGTGELFF. CDR3 nucleotides: TGTGCCAGCAGTGAAGATAAACTAGCGGGAGTCGGCACCGGGGAGCTGTTTTTT.

The V gene is TRBV11-2, the J gene TRBJ1-3; 8 bases fit TRBD1. CDR1 and CDR2 from the germline V gene are SGHAT and FQNNGV. The length of the CDR3 is 15 residues. With 3 bases clipped from V and 4 bases from J, the junction kept 5 bases outside the gene matches. Written as DNA, the CDR3 is TGTGCCAGCAGCTTCGACAGGGGAGTAGGAAACACCATATATTTT. This codes for CASSFDRGVGNTIYF.

The gene calls are TRBV27 and TRBJ2-3, with 12 nucleotides matching TRBD2. Germline V lookup: CDR1 MNHEY, CDR2 SMNVEV (reference sequence). This CDR3 has 17 residues. V was pared by 4 bases and J by 2 bases, with 7 bases of the junction left unmatched. The DNA for the CDR3 is TGTGCCAGCAGTTCCCCCGGACTAGCGGGAACCACAGATACGCAGTATTTT. This gives the protein CASSSPGLAGTTDTQYF.

This clone occurred a few times. The chain uses TRBV5-1 and TRBJ2-7, with D maybe TRBD1 (5 bases). CDR3 length: 13 residues. CDR1 and CDR2 from the germline V gene are SGHRS and YFSETQ. Trimming stripped 0 bases from V and 4 bases from J, with 8 bases between. The CDR3 DNA reads as TGCGCCAGCAGCTTGGGACAGCTTTACGAGCAGTACTTC. Translating gives CASSLGQLYEQYF.

This chain uses TRBV29-1 with TRBJ2-2; 8 nucleotides align to TRBD2. This CDR3 region has 15 residues. V lost 7 bases to trimming and J lost 5 bases; unmatched junction nucleotides: 12. Germline assignment: CDR1 SQVTM and CDR2 ANQGSEA. The CDR3 coding sequence is TGCAGCGGTAGGGCCGGGACTAGAGGAACCGGGGAGCTGTTTTTT. Amino acids: CSGRAGTRGTGELFF.

This chain links TRBV7-6 with TRBJ2-7, with 8 bases lining up with TRBD2. V gave up 1 base and J gave up 5 bases; unmatched junction bases: 16. The length of the CDR3 is 18 residues. Germline V lookup: CDR1 SGHVS, CDR2 FNYEAQ. CDR3 nucleotides: TGTGCCAGCAGCTTAGGATCGGGCGGGGGGCGTTTGGTCCACGAGCAGTACTTC. Encoded protein: CASSLGSGGGRLVHEQYF.

J is TRBJ2-1 and V is TRBV7-9; 13 nucleotides line up with TRBD2. V trimming: 1 base; J trimming: 4 bases; junction bases outside the gene matches: 4. Per germline, CDR1 SEHNR and CDR2 FQNEAQ (reference sequence). There are 17 residues in the CDR3. The CDR3 sequence: CASSLGGLAGKYNEQFF. The CDR3, as DNA: TGTGCCAGCAGCTTAGGGGGACTAGCGGGAAAGTACAATGAGCAGTTCTTC.